These 22 T cell receptor beta chains share one sample of origin, sequenced in a study of graft-versus-host responses after intestinal transplantation. Method: immunoSEQ multiplex PCR; TCRdb's copy keeps in-frame clones and lacks some. The table lists more than 60,000 clones, less than 95% of them singletons. These receptors' antigens are unknown. This specimen was unstimulated CD8+ T cells sorted from spleen or lymph node cells, taken before intestinal transplant. The receptors originated from a human donor who received an intestinal transplant.

V usage is TRBV9 and J usage is TRBJ2-7, with 7 bases fitting TRBD2. CDR1 and CDR2 (germline): SGDLS, YYNGEE. The CDR3 spans 14 residues. The V and J ends lost 2 bases and 3 bases, in that order; junction bases with no gene match: 5. The CDR3 spells CASSVGGGRYEQYF. In nucleotides, the CDR3 is TGTGCCAGCAGCGTTGGCGGGGGACGCTACGAGCAGTACTTC.

The chain is built from TRBV10-3 and TRBJ2-7, with 13 positions matching TRBD2. V shed 0 bases, J shed 2 bases, and the junction held 7 bases outside the gene matches. This CDR3 has 18 residues. Per the germline V gene, CDR1 is ENHRY and CDR2 is SYGVKD. The CDR3 nucleotides are TGTGCCATCAGTGAGTCCGGGACTAGCGGGATGACTACCTACGAGCAGTACTTC. This sequence encodes CAISESGTSGMTTYEQYF.

This clone was detected only a few times. The chain has TRBV5-6 and TRBJ1-1; 7 nucleotides align to TRBD1. Germline lookup yields CDR1 SGHDT and CDR2 YYEEEE. The CDR3 consists of 14 residues. The V and J ends lost 3 bases and 2 bases, in that order; junction bases with no gene match: 4. This chain's CDR3 is CASSWGQFNTEAFF. CDR3 in DNA: TGTGCCAGCAGCTGGGGACAGTTCAACACTGAAGCTTTCTTT.

This chain uses TRBV4-2 with TRBJ2-1; maybe TRBD2 (5 bases). This CDR3 comprises 14 residues. Germline loops: CDR1 LGHNA, CDR2 YNFKEQ. V lost 4 bases and J 4 bases, leaving 11 bases between the germline ends. The CDR3 DNA follows: TGTGCCAGCAGCCCTACGGGGTCATACAATGAGCAGTTCTTC. Translated, it gives CASSPTGSYNEQFF.

The chain joins TRBV6-5 to TRBJ2-1, with TRBD1 matching over 7 bases. This CDR3 spans 15 amino acids. With 4 bases clipped from V and 1 base from J, the junction kept 4 bases outside the gene matches. Germline lookup yields CDR1 MNHEY and CDR2 SVGAGI. The CDR3 loop reads CASSSNRGSYNEQFF. In nucleotides, the CDR3 is TGTGCCAGCAGTTCCAACAGGGGATCCTACAATGAGCAGTTCTTC.

The chain combines TRBV6-1 with TRBJ2-7; D is ambiguous. CDR1 and CDR2 (germline): MNHNS, SASEGT. Trimming stripped 3 bases from V and 3 bases from J, with 12 bases between. CDR3 length: 14 residues. The CDR3 sequence is CASSDGHLLYEQYF. The CDR3 DNA is TGTGCCAGCAGTGATGGGCACCTCCTCTACGAGCAGTACTTC.

The V gene is TRBV29-1, the J gene TRBJ2-7; no definite D call. Trimming left V 2 bases short and J 4 bases short, with 12 bases between. CDR1 and CDR2 (germline): SQVTM, ANQGSEA. This CDR3 region has 13 residues. The CDR3 loop is CSVEWAEKYEQYF. The DNA for the CDR3 is TGCAGCGTTGAATGGGCAGAGAAATACGAGCAGTACTTC.

The chain couples TRBV5-1 to TRBJ2-1, with 8 bases fitting TRBD1. In germline, CDR1 is SGHRS, CDR2 YFSETQ. The V and J ends lost 4 bases and 5 bases, in that order; junction bases with no gene match: 11. The CDR3 has 16 amino acids. CDR3 coding DNA: TGCGCCAGCAGCCCCCACCCGGGACAGGCTAACAATGAGCAGTTCTTC. Its protein product is CASSPHPGQANNEQFF.

The chain has TRBV6-5 and TRBJ2-1; D might be TRBD2 (6 bases). Trimming cost V 2 bases and J 5 bases, with 16 bases left between them. The CDR3 has 16 residues. Germline V lookup: CDR1 MNHEY, CDR2 SVGAGI. Here the CDR3 DNA reads TGTGCCAGCAGTTACGCGTCCCTAGCGCCGAACAATGAGCAGTTCTTC. Amino acids: CASSYASLAPNNEQFF.

The DNA for the CDR3 is TGTGCCAGCAGTGAAGAGGGAGAGAATGGCAATCAGCCCCAGCATTTT. Protein sequence: CASSEEGENGNQPQHF. The chain is built from TRBV6-1 and TRBJ1-5; unclear D gene. CDR1 is MNHNS, CDR2 SASEGT, per germline. The V end was cut by 1 base, the J end by 2 bases, with 12 bases between. The CDR3 consists of 16 residues.

This chain connects TRBV5-1 to TRBJ2-7; D perhaps matches TRBD1 (5 bases). The CDR3 contains 12 residues. Germline lookup yields CDR1 SGHRS and CDR2 YFSETQ. Trimming shortened V by 0 bases and J by 6 bases, and 7 bases separated the two germline ends. The CDR3 loop is CASSLGGAEQYF. In DNA form, the CDR3 reads TGCGCCAGCAGCTTGGGTGGGGCCGAGCAGTACTTC.

This chain uses TRBV9 with TRBJ2-7; 9 nucleotides agree with TRBD2. The V gene's germline CDR1 is SGDLS and CDR2 YYNGEE. This CDR3 is 15 amino acids long. V was clipped by 1 base and J by 5 bases; unmatched bases: 7. CDR3 nucleotide sequence: TGTGCCAGCAGCGTATCAAGCGGGGGGCCCAACGAGCAGTACTTC. This translates into CASSVSSGGPNEQYF.

This clone was counted between two and nine times. The chain employs TRBV5-6 and TRBJ2-7; 9 bases align to TRBD1. The V segment lost 4 bases and the J segment 3 bases; nucleotides outside the gene matches: 5. This CDR3 contains 14 residues. In germline, CDR1 is SGHDT, CDR2 YYEEEE. The CDR3 loop reads CASSAGQGGYEQYF. CDR3 coding DNA: TGTGCCAGCAGCGCGGGACAGGGCGGCTACGAGCAGTACTTC.

This clone appeared a single time. The same CDR3 also results from other DNA sequences found in this sample. The chain is built from TRBV19 and TRBJ1-1; tentative D call: TRBD1 (5 bases). Per germline, CDR1 LNHDA and CDR2 SQIVND (reference sequence). V lost 3 bases and J 1 base, leaving 9 bases between the germline ends. This CDR3 has 14 residues. In DNA form, the CDR3 reads TGTGCCAGTAGTATTGGCACAGGGAACACTGAAGCTTTCTTT. It translates to CASSIGTGNTEAFF.

V usage is TRBV7-6 and J usage is TRBJ2-1; 8 bases agree with TRBD2. The J segment lost 6 bases and the V segment lost 5 bases, leaving 15 bases of the junction unmatched. CDR1 and CDR2 from the germline V gene are SGHVS and FNYEAQ. The CDR3 covers 17 residues. CDR3 protein: CASSQPARGGPSNEQFF. CDR3 DNA sequence: TGTGCCAGCAGCCAACCCGCTCGGGGGGGCCCAAGCAATGAGCAGTTCTTC.

The chain has TRBV9 and TRBJ2-1; D is perhaps TRBD2 (5 bases). In germline, CDR1 is SGDLS, CDR2 YYNGEE. V was trimmed by 6 bases and J by 2 bases, leaving 15 bases between them. The CDR3 runs to 15 residues. The CDR3 bases are TGTGCCAGCACCTATGGACTGAACGCCTACAATGAGCAGTTCTTC. Encoded protein: CASTYGLNAYNEQFF.

The chain is built from TRBV27 and TRBJ2-1; 9 nucleotides line up with TRBD2. The CDR3 is made up of 16 amino acids. Germline V CDR1 and CDR2: MNHEY, SMNVEV (reference sequence). The junction had 10 bases not matched to a gene; V was cut back by 6 bases and J by 4 bases. The CDR3 bases are TGTGCCAGCAGGCCGGCGGGGGGGGCCGTATACAATGAGCAGTTCTTC. Translated, it gives CASRPAGGAVYNEQFF.

This sequence joins TRBV6-5 and TRBJ2-7; TRBD1 matches 8 bases. Trimming at V came to 2 bases and at J to 7 bases, leaving 4 bases not matched to a gene. This CDR3 region has 13 residues. Per the germline V gene, CDR1 is MNHEY and CDR2 is SVGAGI. The CDR3 is CASSYGQGREQYF. CDR3 nucleotide sequence: TGTGCCAGCAGTTACGGACAGGGTAGGGAGCAGTACTTC.

This clone is a singleton in its sample. This rearrangement joins TRBV7-8 to TRBJ2-7; D gene uncertain. Germline V lookup: CDR1 SGHVS, CDR2 FQNEAQ. This CDR3 is 11 amino acids long. V shed 4 bases and J shed 7 bases, with 8 bases lying between them. The CDR3 loop is CASSYSWEQYF. Written as DNA, the CDR3 is TGTGCCAGCAGCTACTCATGGGAGCAGTACTTC.

V usage is TRBV14 and J usage is TRBJ1-2; tentative D call: TRBD1 (6 bases). The CDR3 covers 15 residues. V was trimmed by 0 bases and J by 4 bases, leaving 12 bases between them. The germline CDR1 and CDR2 sequences are SGHDN and FVKESK. CDR3 region: CASSQDRGAPYGYTF. CDR3 coding DNA: TGTGCCAGCAGCCAAGATCGGGGGGCCCCCTATGGCTACACCTTC.

This chain connects TRBV6-1 to TRBJ2-7; D ambiguous. The CDR3 runs 13 residues. V dropped 5 bases and J dropped 2 bases, with 10 bases sitting between them. The germline gives CDR1 MNHNS, CDR2 SASEGT. In DNA form, the CDR3 reads TGTGCCAGCAGTCAGACACATACCTACGAGCAGTACTTC. As protein: CASSQTHTYEQYF.

In DNA, the CDR3 is TGTGCCAGCAGCTTAGGTTACGGGGGGGAAAAAGCTTTCTTT. Translation gives CASSLGYGGEKAFF. The chain combines TRBV7-3 with TRBJ1-1, with D possibly matching TRBD1 (5 bases). Germline V gene sequence: CDR1 SGHTA, CDR2 FQGTGA. This CDR3 contains 14 residues. Deletions cut 2 bases from V and 9 bases from J, with 16 bases between.